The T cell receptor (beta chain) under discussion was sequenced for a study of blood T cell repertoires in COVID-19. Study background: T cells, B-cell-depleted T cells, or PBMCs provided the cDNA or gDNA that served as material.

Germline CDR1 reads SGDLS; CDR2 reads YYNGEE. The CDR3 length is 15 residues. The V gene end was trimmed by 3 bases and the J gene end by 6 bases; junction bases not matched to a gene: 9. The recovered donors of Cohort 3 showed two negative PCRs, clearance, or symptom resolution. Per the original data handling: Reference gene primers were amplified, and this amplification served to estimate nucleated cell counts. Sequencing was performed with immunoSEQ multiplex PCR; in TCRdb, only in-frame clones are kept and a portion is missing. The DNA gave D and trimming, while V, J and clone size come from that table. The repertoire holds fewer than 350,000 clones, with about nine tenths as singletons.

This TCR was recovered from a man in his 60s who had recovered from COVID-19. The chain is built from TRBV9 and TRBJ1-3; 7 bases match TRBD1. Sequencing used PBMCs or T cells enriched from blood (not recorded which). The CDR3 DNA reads TGTGCCAGCAGCGATCGACAGGGTATAACAAACACCATATATTTT. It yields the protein CASSDRQGITNTIYF.